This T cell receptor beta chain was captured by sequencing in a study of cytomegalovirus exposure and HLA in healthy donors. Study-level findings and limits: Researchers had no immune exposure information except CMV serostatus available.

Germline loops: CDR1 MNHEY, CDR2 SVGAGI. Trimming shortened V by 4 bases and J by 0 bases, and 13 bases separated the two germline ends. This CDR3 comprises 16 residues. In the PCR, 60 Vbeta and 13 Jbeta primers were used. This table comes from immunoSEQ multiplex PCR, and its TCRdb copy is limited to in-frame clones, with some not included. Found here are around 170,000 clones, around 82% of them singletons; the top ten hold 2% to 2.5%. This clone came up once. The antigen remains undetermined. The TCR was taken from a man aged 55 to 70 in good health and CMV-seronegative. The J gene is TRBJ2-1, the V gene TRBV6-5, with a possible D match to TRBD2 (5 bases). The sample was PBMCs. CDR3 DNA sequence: TGTGCCAGCAGTTTCATAAGGACTTTCTCCTACAATGAGCAGTTCTTC. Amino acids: CASSFIRTFSYNEQFF.